This is a list of T cell receptor beta chains from one sample in a study of T-cell memory formation after mild COVID-19. Each CDR3 protein gets one entry after TCRdb re-called the 5' RACE reads with MiXCR. The sample lists a few hundred thousand distinct CDR3 sequences, 16% seen once, with roughly 21% in the top ten. The sample comprised PBMCs or a T cell subset sorted from them (not recorded which). These receptors all stem from a man aged 18 to 29 who had mild COVID-19 (a few samples of this study predate the infection). Cell type and time point are not known. Both conserved end residues are part of each CDR3. The D gene is left open where the match is weak. Size is omitted from some rows. Given values are once, few, many or a class for expanded clones.

V gene	D gene	clone size	J gene	CDR3 DNA	CDR3 protein
TRBV6-2/TRBV6-3	.	few	TRBJ1-2	TGTGCCAGCAGTCTAGGGGACTTCAACTATGGCTACACCTTC	CASSLGDFNYGYTF
TRBV5-1	TRBD2	once	TRBJ2-2	TGCGCCAGCAGCTCGGGACTAGCGGGAGCCACCGGGGAGCTGTTTTTT	CASSSGLAGATGELFF
TRBV29-1	TRBD2	.	TRBJ2-2	TGCAGCGTTGAAGCATTTTGGACGGGGGGCACCGGGGAGCTGTTTTTT	CSVEAFWTGGTGELFF
TRBV11-2	TRBD2	few	TRBJ2-7	TGTGCCAGCAGCCAAATGACTAGCGGGGACTACGAGCAGTACTTC	CASSQMTSGDYEQYF
TRBV7-9	.	few	TRBJ1-3	TGTGCCAGCTGGCAGGGGAGCTCTGGAAACACCATATATTTT	CASWQGSSGNTIYF
TRBV7-9	.	few	TRBJ2-1	TGTGCCAGCAGCTCGACACAGGGCGCTATACCATCCAATGAGCAGTTCTTC	CASSSTQGAIPSNEQFF
TRBV6-1	.	.	TRBJ2-4	TGTGCCAGCAAGGTGGGGGAAAACATTCAGTACTTC	CASKVGENIQYF
TRBV5-4	.	few	TRBJ2-1	TGTGCCAGCAGCTTGGGGTTAGATCCCTACAATGAGCAGTTCTTC	CASSLGLDPYNEQFF
TRBV12-3/TRBV12-4	.	few	TRBJ2-3	TGTGCCAGCACAGGAATTACAGATACGCAGTATTTT	CASTGITDTQYF
TRBV14	.	few	TRBJ1-2	TGTGCCAGCAGCCAAGGGCGGGACGGATTCGGCTACACCTTC	CASSQGRDGFGYTF
TRBV4-1	.	few	TRBJ1-1	TGCGCCAGCAGCCAACCCCGGACAGTGAACACTGAAGCTTTCTTT	CASSQPRTVNTEAFF
TRBV18	.	.	TRBJ1-1	TGTGCCAGCTCACCAATCGTCGAGAGTTTGGCCAGGTTCACTGAAGCTTTCTTT	CASSPIVESLARFTEAFF
TRBV20-1	TRBD2	many	TRBJ2-3	TGCAGTGCTAGAGATCGGACTAGCGGGGGGCATGGGACGCAGTATTTT	CSARDRTSGGHGTQYF
TRBV6-5	TRBD1	few	TRBJ2-7	TGTGCCAGCACCTCCCCGGGACAGGGGAAGCACGAGCAGTACTTC	CASTSPGQGKHEQYF
TRBV6-2/TRBV6-3	.	.	TRBJ2-5	TGTGCCAGCGGGGGCCGGGAGACCCAGTACTTC	CASGGRETQYF
TRBV6-2/TRBV6-3	.	few	TRBJ2-2	TGTGCCAGCAGACAGGGTTCGGGCGGGGAGCTGTTTTTT	CASRQGSGGELFF
TRBV7-2	TRBD1	many	TRBJ1-2	TGTGCCAGCAGCTCCCAAGGACAGGGGTATGGCTACACCTTC	CASSSQGQGYGYTF
TRBV6-4	.	few	TRBJ2-1	TGTGCCAGCAGTCCCTTGGGTTTCGGACTTAGCCATGAGCAGTTCTTC	CASSPLGFGLSHEQFF
TRBV7-2	TRBD1	few	TRBJ2-7	TGTGCCATAGGCAGGGGGCCCTACGAGCAGTACTTC	CAIGRGPYEQYF
TRBV5-1	.	few	TRBJ2-7	TGCGCCAGCAGTTTGGGATTGGAGGGGAGCTCCTACGAGCAGTACTTC	CASSLGLEGSSYEQYF
TRBV20-1	.	.	TRBJ2-7	TGCAGTGCTTCGGCCCCGGAGCTCTCCTACGAGCAGTACTTC	CSASAPELSYEQYF
TRBV11-2	.	few	TRBJ2-6	TGTGCCAGCAGGGGACGTCTCTCTGGGGCCAACGTCCTGACTTTC	CASRGRLSGANVLTF
TRBV5-1	TRBD2	many	TRBJ2-5	TGTGCCAGCAGCTTAGGGACTAGCGGCCAAGAGACCCAGTACTTC	CASSLGTSGQETQYF
TRBV6-5	TRBD2	few	TRBJ2-2	TGTGCCAGCAGGGGACTAGCGGGGGGGCCGAGCACCGGGGAGCTGTTTTTT	CASRGLAGGPSTGELFF
TRBV5-1	TRBD1	few	TRBJ1-5	TGCGCCAGCAGCCGGACAGGGCTGGGCAATCAGCCCCAGCATTTT	CASSRTGLGNQPQHF
TRBV5-1	.	.	TRBJ2-7	TGCGCCAGCAGCTTGGGGGCCGACGAGCAGTACTTC	CASSLGADEQYF
TRBV5-1	.	few	TRBJ2-6	TGCGCCAGCAGCTCAGAAAACTCTGGGGCCAACGTCCTGACTTTC	CASSSENSGANVLTF
TRBV20-1	.	few	TRBJ1-1	TGCAGTGCTAGAGTATACGTGAACACTGAAGCTTTCTTT	CSARVYVNTEAFF
TRBV9	TRBD1	few	TRBJ1-6	TGTGCCAGCAGCGCTCTCGGGACAGTCGGTTCACCCCTCCACTTT	CASSALGTVGSPLHF
TRBV28	.	.	TRBJ2-4	TGTGCCAGCAGTTACCCAGACGGAAACATTCAGTACTTC	CASSYPDGNIQYF
TRBV5-1	TRBD1	few	TRBJ2-7	TGCGCCAGCAGCACCCGGACAGGGGGGAAGAACGAGCAGTACTTC	CASSTRTGGKNEQYF
TRBV20-1	.	.	TRBJ1-2	TGCAGTGCTAGAGATCAGCCAGGAGATTATGGCTACACCTTC	CSARDQPGDYGYTF
TRBV20-1	.	.	TRBJ2-3	TGCAGTGCTAGGGACCGGGCTAGGGGCACAGATACGCAGTATTTT	CSARDRARGTDTQYF
TRBV6-5	TRBD1	few	TRBJ2-7	TGTGCCAGCAGTTACTCGGACAGGGGGTACGAGCAGTACTTC	CASSYSDRGYEQYF
TRBV12-3/TRBV12-4	.	.	TRBJ1-6	TGTGCCAGCAGTTTGGAAACAGCACACTCACCCCTCCACTTT	CASSLETAHSPLHF
TRBV10-3	TRBD2	.	TRBJ2-3	TGTGCCACCCAGGGGCGGGAGGGAGCAGATACGCAGTATTTT	CATQGREGADTQYF
TRBV7-2	.	.	TRBJ2-7	TGTGCCAGCAGCCCTGGCGGGGCTACCTCCTACGAGCAGTACTTC	CASSPGGATSYEQYF
TRBV4-3	.	many	TRBJ2-5	TGCGCCAGCAGCCAAGATCGGCCACAAATGGGGGAGACCCAGTACTTC	CASSQDRPQMGETQYF
TRBV20-1	.	.	TRBJ1-5	TGCAGTGCTAGACGAAGGGGCTTTAGCAATCAGCCCCAGCATTTT	CSARRRGFSNQPQHF
TRBV6-2/TRBV6-3	TRBD2	.	TRBJ2-2	TGTGCCAGCAGCTTACTAGCGGGGGGCTCCGGGGAGCTGTTTTTT	CASSLLAGGSGELFF
TRBV9	.	.	TRBJ2-2	TGTGCCAGCAGCGAGGGGTTCGGGGAGCTGTTTTTT	CASSEGFGELFF
TRBV29-1	.	.	TRBJ1-1	TGCAGCGTGCACCGGGACACCAACTGGGGCACTGAAGCTTTCTTT	CSVHRDTNWGTEAFF
TRBV19	TRBD1	.	TRBJ1-2	TGTGCCAGTAGTATTTGGCAGGGGGCGAACTATGGCTACACCTTC	CASSIWQGANYGYTF
TRBV30	TRBD2	many	TRBJ2-1	TGTGCCTGGAGTGTAATAGCGGGGGCTTACAATGAGCAGTTCTTC	CAWSVIAGAYNEQFF